Listed here is a single T cell receptor beta chain. Its antigen remains undetermined. No base qualities exist here, and no much larger clone lies one base off it. Library method: the immunoSEQ multiplex PCR assay. Under the source paper's analysis protocol: A statistical classification framework was developed to diagnose cytomegalovirus status using the catalog of TCR beta chain sequences. The immuneACCESS repertoire file appears here via TCRdb, limited to in-frame rearrangements. These files lack a portion of the clones; in checked studies, under half of the deficit traces to unresolved V genes, and the cause of the others is not known. That table furnishes V, J and clone size, whereas the DNA furnished D and trimming. Here the sample has roughly 120,000 clones; approximately 89% occur a single time. About 1.8% of the sample is in the top ten clones. These data come from a study of cytomegalovirus exposure and HLA in healthy donors (dated by TCRdb to the late 2010s). Some background on the complete study: According to a later analysis, the roughly 130 validation repertoires were produced on the same platform as the 700 or so repertoires of the first cohort. The study aimed to test whether cataloging public T cell receptors could reveal signatures of past pathogen exposure. Besides the first cohort of 666 subjects, a separate validation cohort made up of over 95 different subjects was used. To predict cytomegalovirus infection status, the study combined high-throughput TCR immunosequencing, statistical association of individual TCRs with disease status, and machine learning. The paper's findings and limits, for the study overall: All 120 or so repertoires were used to score co-occurrence in the validation cohort in a later analysis, because that analysis had no HLA typing for the cohort. The classifier was reported to diagnose cytomegalovirus status with high specificity and sensitivity in both the original cohort and the validation cohort. In vitro tests confirmed that a few of the cytomegalovirus-associated TCR beta chains recognize cytomegalovirus antigens. Most TCR sequences were observed very rarely across donors, whereas some public TCRs were present in many individuals. The authors suggested that the approach could potentially be generalized to other disease states and immunological phenotypes. Subsequent analysis determined that TCRs grouped into clusters in the first cohort also showed a tendency toward co-occurrence across the roughly 110 validation repertoires, and approximately 93% of cluster scores exceeded 0. The study gave a list of 150 to 200 TCR beta chains associated with cytomegalovirus.

The donors were included in the validation cohort of 120 subjects, a group kept apart from the approximately 700-subject first cohort. V is cut back by 5 bases and J by 4 bases, with 11 bases in the junction unmatched. Inclusive of the bounding cysteine and phenylalanine, the CDR3 is 16 residues long. The entry retains the CDR3 DNA only, 48 bases that are in frame from base 1. From the germline V gene, CDR1 is SGHNT and CDR2 is YENEEA. The sequenced sample was PBMCs. The source of this sequence is a man younger than 35 in good health and CMV-seronegative. This receptor chain uses TRBV11-3 and TRBJ1-3; TRBD1 matches 7 bases in the middle. The nucleotide sequence is TGTGCCAGCAGCCCACGATTACAGGGGTTCGGAAACACCATATATTTT. Translated, this gives CASSPRLQGFGNTIYF. The reference TRBV11-3 and TRBJ1-3 proteins fill in what lies around the CDR3, so the full variable domain reads EAGVVQSPRYKIIEKKQPVAFWCNPISGHNTLYWYLQNLGQGPELLIRYENEEAVDDSQLPKDRFSAERLKGVDSTLKIQPAELGDSAVYLCASSPRLQGFGNTIYFGEGSWLTVV.